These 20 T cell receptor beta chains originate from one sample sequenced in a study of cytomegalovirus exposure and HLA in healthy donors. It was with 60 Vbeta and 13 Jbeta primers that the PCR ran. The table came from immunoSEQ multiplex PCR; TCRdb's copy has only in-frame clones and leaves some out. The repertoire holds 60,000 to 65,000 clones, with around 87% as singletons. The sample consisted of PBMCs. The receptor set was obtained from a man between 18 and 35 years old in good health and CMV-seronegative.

The CDR3 coding sequence is TGTGCCAGCAGCACCCCGGGGGGGGGCAATGAGCAGTTCTTC. Encoded protein: CASSTPGGGNEQFF. The chain couples TRBV7-3 to TRBJ2-1, with 8 nucleotides matching TRBD2. J lost 6 bases, V lost 5 bases, and 6 bases had no gene match. The germline CDR1 and CDR2 sequences are SGHTA and FQGTGA. CDR3 length equals 14 residues.

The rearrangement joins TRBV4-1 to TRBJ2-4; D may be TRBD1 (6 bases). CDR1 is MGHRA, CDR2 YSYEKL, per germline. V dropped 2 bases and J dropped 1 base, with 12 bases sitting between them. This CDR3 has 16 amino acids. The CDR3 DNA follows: TGCGCCAGCAGCCAACAGGGGCCGGGGGCCAAAAACATTCAGTACTTC. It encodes CASSQQGPGAKNIQYF.

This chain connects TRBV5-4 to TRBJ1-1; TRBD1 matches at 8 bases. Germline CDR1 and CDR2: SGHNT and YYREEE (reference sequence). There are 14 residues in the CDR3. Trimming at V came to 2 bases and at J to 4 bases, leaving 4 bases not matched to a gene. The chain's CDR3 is CASSFGGQATEAFF. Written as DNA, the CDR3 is TGTGCCAGCAGCTTTGGGGGACAGGCCACTGAAGCTTTCTTT.

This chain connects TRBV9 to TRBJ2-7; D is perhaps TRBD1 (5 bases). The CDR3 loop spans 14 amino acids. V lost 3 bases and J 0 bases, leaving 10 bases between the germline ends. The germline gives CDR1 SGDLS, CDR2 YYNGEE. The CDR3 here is CASSARDSSYEQYF. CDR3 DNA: TGTGCCAGCAGCGCCCGAGACAGCTCCTACGAGCAGTACTTC.

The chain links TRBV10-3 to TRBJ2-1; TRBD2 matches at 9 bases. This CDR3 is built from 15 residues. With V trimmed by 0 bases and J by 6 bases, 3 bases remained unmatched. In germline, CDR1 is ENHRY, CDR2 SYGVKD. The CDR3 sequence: CAISESRGGVNEQFF. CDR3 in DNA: TGTGCCATCAGTGAGTCACGCGGGGGGGTCAATGAGCAGTTCTTC.

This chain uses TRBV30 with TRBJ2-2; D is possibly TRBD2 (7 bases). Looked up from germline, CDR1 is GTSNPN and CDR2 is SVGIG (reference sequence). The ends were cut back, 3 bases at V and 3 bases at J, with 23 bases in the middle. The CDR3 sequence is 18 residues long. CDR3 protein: CAWSQEVWGGRYTGELFF. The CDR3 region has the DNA TGTGCCTGGAGCCAAGAGGTCTGGGGGGGCCGATACACCGGGGAGCTGTTTTTT.

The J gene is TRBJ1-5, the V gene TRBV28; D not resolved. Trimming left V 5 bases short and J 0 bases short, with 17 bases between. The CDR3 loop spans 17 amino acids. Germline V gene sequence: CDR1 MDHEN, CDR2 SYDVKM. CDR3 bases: TGTGCCAGCAGTCAATGGCGGTCTGAGAATAGCAATCAGCCCCAGCATTTT. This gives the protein CASSQWRSENSNQPQHF.

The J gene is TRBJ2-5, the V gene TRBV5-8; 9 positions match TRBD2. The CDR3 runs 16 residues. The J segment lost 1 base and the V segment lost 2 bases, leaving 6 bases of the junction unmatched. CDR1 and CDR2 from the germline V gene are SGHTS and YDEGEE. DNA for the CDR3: TGTGCCAGCAGCTTTCAAGCGGGGGGACTCCAAGAGACCCAGTACTTC. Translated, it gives CASSFQAGGLQETQYF.

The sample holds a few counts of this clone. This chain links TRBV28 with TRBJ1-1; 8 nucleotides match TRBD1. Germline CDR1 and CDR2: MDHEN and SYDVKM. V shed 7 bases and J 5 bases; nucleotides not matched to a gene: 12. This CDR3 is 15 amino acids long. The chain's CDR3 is CASTSPGTGGTEAFF. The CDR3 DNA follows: TGTGCCAGCACCTCCCCAGGCACAGGGGGTACTGAAGCTTTCTTT. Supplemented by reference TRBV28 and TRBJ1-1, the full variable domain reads DVKVTQSSRYLVKRTGEKVFLECVQDMDHENMFWYRQDPGLGLRLIYFSYDVKMKEKGDIPEGYSVSREKKERFSLILESASTNQTSMYLCASTSPGTGGTEAFFGQGTRLTVV.

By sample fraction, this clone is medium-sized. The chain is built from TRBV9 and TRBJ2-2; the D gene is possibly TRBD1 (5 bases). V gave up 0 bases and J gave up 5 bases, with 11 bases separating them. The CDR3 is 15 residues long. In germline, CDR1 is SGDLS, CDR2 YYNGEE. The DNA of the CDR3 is TGTGCCAGCAGCGTAGAATGGGGCCCGACCGGGGAGCTGTTTTTT. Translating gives CASSVEWGPTGELFF.

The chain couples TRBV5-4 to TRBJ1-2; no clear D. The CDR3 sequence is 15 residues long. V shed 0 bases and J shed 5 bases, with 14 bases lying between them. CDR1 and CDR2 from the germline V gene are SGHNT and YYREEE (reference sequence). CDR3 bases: TGTGCCAGCAGCTTGGGCGCAGGCGGACTGTATGGCTACACCTTC. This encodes CASSLGAGGLYGYTF.

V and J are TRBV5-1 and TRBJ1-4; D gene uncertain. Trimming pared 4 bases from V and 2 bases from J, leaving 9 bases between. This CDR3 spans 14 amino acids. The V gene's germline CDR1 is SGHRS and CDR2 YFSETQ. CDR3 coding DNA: TGCGCCAGCAGCGCCGGGTGGACTAATGAAAAACTGTTTTTT. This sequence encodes CASSAGWTNEKLFF.

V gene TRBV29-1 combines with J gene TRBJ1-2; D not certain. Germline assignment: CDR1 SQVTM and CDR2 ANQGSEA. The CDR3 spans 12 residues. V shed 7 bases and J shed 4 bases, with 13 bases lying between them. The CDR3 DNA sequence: TGCAGCGCCCATACCGGGAGCTATGGCTACACCTTC. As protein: CSAHTGSYGYTF.

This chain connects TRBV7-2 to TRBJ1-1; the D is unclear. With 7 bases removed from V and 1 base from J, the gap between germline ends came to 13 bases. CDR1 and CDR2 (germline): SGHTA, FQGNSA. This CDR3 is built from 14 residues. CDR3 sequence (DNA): TGTGCCAGCATCTCTGTTCTTTCGAACACTGAAGCTTTCTTT. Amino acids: CASISVLSNTEAFF.

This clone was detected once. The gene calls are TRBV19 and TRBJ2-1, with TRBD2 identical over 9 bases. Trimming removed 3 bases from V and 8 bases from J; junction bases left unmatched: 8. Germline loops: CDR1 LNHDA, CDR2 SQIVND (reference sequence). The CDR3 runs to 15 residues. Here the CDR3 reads CASSMLLAGRDEQFF. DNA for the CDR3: TGTGCCAGTAGTATGTTGCTAGCGGGGAGAGATGAGCAGTTCTTC.

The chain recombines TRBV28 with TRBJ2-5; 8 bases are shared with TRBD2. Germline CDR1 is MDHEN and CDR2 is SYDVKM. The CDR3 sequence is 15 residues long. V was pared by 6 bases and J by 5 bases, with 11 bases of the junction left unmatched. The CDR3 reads CASRTAGAGEETQYF. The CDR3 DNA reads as TGTGCCAGCAGAACAGCGGGGGCTGGAGAGGAGACCCAGTACTTC.

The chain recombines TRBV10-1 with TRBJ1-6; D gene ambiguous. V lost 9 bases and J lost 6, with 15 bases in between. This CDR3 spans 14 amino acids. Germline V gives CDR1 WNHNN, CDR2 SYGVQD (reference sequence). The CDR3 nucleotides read TGCGCCAGTTCCGCCACTCCGGGTAATTCACCCCTCCACTTT. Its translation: CASSATPGNSPLHF.

CDR3 residues: CASSLDHRSRTQYF. The CDR3, as DNA: TGTGCCAGCAGCTTAGATCATCGGTCTCGCACGCAGTATTTT. The chain joins TRBV11-2 to TRBJ2-3; no reliable D call. Germline CDR1 reads SGHAT; CDR2 reads FQNNGV. CDR3 length: 14 amino acids. The V end was cut by 0 bases, the J end by 9 bases, with 13 bases between.

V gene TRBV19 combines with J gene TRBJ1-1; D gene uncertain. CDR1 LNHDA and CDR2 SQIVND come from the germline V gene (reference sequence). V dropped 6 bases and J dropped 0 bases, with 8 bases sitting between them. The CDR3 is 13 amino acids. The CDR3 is CASREQMNTEAFF. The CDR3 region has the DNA TGTGCCAGTAGGGAACAGATGAACACTGAAGCTTTCTTT.

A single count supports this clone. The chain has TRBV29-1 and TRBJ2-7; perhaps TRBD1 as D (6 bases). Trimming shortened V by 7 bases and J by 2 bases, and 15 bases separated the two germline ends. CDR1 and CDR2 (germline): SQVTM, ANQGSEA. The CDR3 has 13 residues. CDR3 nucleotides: TGCAGCGCCGAGGGGGTTGTACCCTACGAGCAGTACTTC. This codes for CSAEGVVPYEQYF.